This TCR beta chain derives from a study of monozygotic twins with inflammatory bowel disease. This CDR3 has 13 amino acids. Looked up from germline, CDR1 is KGHDR and CDR2 is SFDVKD. Using the 5' RACE reads, TCRdb records one entry per CDR3 protein without DNA. The listing records about 160,000 distinct CDR3 sequences. Findings of the study overall: IBD patients had lower TCRbeta diversity (inverse Simpson) than healthy co-twins. Background noise in patient repertoires may stem from differing immunosuppressive treatments.

Of note for this clonotype: Its matching antigen is unknown.

The chain recombines TRBV24-1 with TRBJ2-1; without DNA, the TCRdb call of TRBD2 cannot be checked. The receptor was derived from a human donor with ulcerative colitis or Crohn's disease, or a healthy co-twin of an affected twin (not recorded which). Sequencing was done on a sample of blood. CDR3 in amino acids: CATSDFSGNEQFF.